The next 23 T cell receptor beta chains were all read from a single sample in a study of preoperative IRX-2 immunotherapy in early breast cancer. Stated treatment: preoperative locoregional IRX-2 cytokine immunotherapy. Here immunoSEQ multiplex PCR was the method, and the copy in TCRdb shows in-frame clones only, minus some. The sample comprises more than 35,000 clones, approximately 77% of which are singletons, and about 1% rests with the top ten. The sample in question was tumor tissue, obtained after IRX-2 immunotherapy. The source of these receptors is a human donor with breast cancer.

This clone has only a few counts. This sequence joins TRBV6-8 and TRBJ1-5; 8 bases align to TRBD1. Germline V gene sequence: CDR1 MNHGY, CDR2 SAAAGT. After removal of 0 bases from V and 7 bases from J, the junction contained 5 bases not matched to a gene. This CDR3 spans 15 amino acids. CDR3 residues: CASSYSGTGVQPQHF. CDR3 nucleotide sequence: TGTGCCAGCAGTTACTCGGGGACAGGTGTCCAGCCCCAGCATTTT.

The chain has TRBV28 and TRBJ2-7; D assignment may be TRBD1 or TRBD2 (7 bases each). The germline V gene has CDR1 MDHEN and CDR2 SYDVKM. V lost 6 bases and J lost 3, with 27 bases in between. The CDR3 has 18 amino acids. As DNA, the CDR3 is TGTGCCAGCAGCCAACCGGGACAGATTTTCGCGGGAGTCTACGAGCAGTACTTC. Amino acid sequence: CASSQPGQIFAGVYEQYF.

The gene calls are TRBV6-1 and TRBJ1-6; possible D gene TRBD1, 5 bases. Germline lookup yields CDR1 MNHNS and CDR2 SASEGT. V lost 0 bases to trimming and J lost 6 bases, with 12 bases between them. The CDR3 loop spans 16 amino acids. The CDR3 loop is CASSEAHQGGNSPLHF. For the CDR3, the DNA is TGTGCCAGCAGTGAAGCGCATCAGGGTGGTAATTCACCCCTCCACTTT.

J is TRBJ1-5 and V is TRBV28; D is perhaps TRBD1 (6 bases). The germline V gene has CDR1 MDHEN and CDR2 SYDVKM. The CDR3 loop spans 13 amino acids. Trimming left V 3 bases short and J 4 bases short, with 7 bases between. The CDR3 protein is CASSFQGNQPQHF. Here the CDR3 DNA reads TGTGCCAGCAGTTTTCAGGGGAATCAGCCCCAGCATTTT.

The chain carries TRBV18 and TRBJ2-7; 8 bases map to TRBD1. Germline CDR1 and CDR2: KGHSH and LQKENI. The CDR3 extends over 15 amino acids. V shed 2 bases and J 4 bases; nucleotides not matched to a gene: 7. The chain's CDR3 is CASSPLTGAMYEQYF. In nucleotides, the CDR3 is TGTGCCAGCTCACCATTGACAGGGGCGATGTACGAGCAGTACTTC.

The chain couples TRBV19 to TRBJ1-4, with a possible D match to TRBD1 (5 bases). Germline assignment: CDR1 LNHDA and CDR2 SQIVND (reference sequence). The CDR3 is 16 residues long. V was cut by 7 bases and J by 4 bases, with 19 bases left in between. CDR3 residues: CASTLNSGTVNEKLFF. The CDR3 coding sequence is TGTGCCAGTACCTTAAACTCCGGGACGGTTAATGAAAAACTGTTTTTT.

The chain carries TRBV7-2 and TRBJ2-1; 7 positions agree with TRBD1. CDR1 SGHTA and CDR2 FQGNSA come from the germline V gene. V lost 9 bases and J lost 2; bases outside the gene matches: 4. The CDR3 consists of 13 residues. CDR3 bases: TGTGCCAGTCAGGGGGAAGCCTACAATGAGCAGTTCTTC. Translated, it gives CASQGEAYNEQFF.

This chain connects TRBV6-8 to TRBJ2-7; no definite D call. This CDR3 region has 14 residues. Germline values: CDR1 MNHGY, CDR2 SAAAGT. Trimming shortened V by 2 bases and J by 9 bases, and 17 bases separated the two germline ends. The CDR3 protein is CASSYVGEHGGQYF. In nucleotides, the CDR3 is TGTGCCAGCAGTTACGTCGGAGAACACGGCGGGCAGTACTTC.

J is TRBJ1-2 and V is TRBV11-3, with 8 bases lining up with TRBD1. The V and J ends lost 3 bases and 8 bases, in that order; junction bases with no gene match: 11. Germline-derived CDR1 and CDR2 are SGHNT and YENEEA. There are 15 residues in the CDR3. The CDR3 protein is CASSLAARTGFGYTF. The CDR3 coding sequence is TGTGCCAGCAGCTTGGCCGCTAGGACAGGGTTCGGCTACACCTTC.

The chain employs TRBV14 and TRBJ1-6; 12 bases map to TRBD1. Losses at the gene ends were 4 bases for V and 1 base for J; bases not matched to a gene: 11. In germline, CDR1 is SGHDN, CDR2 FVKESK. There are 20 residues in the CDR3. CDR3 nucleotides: TGTGCCAGCAGCCCCCTCCCGGGACAGGGGGCGGGATCCTATAATTCACCCCTCCACTTT. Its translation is CASSPLPGQGAGSYNSPLHF. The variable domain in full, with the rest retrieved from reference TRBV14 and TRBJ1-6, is EAGVTQFPSHSVIEKGQTVTLRCDPISGHDNLYWYRRVMGKEIKFLLHFVKESKQDESGMPNNRFLAERTGGTYSTLKVQPAELEDSGVYFCASSPLPGQGAGSYNSPLHFGNGTRLTVT.

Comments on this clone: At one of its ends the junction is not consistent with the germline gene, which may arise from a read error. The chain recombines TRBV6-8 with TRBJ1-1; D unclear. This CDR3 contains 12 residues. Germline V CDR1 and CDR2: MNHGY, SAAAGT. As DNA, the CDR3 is TGTGCCATCAGTGCGGTGAACACTGAAGCTTTCTTT. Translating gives CAISAVNTEAFF.

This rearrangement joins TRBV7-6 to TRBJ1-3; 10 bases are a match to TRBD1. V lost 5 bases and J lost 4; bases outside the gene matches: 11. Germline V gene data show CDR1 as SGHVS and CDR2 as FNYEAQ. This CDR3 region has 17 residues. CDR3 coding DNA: TGTGCCAGCAGCCCCCAGACAGGGGGCACAGGAGGAAACACCATATATTTT. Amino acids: CASSPQTGGTGGNTIYF.

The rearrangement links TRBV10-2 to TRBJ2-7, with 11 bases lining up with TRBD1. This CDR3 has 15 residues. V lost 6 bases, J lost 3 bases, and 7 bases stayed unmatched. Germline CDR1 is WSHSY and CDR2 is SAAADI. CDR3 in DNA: TGCGCCAGCAGCGATCCGGGACAGGGGGTCTACGAGCAGTACTTC. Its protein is CASSDPGQGVYEQYF.

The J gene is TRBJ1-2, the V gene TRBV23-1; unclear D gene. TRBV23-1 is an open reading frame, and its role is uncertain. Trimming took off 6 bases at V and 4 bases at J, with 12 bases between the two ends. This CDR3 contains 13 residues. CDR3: CASSLDAGYGYTF. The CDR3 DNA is TGCGCCAGCAGCTTAGATGCGGGCTATGGCTACACCTTC.

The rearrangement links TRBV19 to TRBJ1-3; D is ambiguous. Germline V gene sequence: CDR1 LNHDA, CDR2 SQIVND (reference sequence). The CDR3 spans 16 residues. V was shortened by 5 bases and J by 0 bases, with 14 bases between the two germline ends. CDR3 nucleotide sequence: TGTGCCAGTAGTTTTGAGAGGGTAAACTCTGGAAACACCATATATTTT. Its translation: CASSFERVNSGNTIYF.

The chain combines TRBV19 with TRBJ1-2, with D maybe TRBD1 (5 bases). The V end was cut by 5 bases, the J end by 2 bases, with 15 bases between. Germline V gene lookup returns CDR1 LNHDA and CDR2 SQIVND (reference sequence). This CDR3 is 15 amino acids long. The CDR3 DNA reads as TGTGCCAGTAGTCCTACTGGGACGCACAACTATGGCTACACCTTC. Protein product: CASSPTGTHNYGYTF.

DNA of the CDR3: TGTGCCAGCAGCTTAATCACCTCGAACACCGGGGAGCTGTTTTTT. It translates to CASSLITSNTGELFF. The V and J genes are TRBV7-6 and TRBJ2-2; D ambiguous. Between the trimmed V and J ends, which lost 2 bases and 0 bases, there was a span of 7 bases. This CDR3 contains 15 residues. Germline-derived CDR1 and CDR2 are SGHVS and FNYEAQ. The entire variable domain, with the rest obtained from reference TRBV7-6 and TRBJ2-2, is as follows: GAGVSQSPRYKVTKRGQDVALRCDPISGHVSLYWYRQALGQGPEFLTYFNYEAQQDKSGLPNDRFSAERPEGSISTLTIQRTEQRDSAMYRCASSLITSNTGELFFGEGSRLTVL.

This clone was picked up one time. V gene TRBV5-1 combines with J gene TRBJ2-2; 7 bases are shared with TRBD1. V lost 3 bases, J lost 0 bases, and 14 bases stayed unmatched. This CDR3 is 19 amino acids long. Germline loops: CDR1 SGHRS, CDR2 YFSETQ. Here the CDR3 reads CASSSRGSGLRANTGELFF. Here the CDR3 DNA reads TGCGCCAGCAGCTCCAGGGGGAGCGGCCTTCGCGCGAACACCGGGGAGCTGTTTTTT.

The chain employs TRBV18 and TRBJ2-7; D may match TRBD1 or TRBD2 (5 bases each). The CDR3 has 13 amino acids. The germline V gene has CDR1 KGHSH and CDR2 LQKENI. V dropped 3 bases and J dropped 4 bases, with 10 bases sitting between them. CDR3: CASSPRGLYEQYF. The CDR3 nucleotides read TGTGCCAGCTCACCTCGGGGCCTGTACGAGCAGTACTTC.

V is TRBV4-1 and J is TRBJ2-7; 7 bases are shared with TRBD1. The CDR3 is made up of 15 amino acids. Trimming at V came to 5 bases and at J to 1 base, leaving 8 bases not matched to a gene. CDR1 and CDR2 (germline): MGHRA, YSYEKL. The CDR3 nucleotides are TGCGCCAGCAGCACCGGGACAGCCAATTCCTACGAGCAGTACTTC. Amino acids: CASSTGTANSYEQYF.

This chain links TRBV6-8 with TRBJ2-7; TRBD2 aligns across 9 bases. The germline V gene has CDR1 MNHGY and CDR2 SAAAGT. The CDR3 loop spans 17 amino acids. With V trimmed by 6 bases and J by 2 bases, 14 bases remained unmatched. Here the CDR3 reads CASSLEAGGLTAYEQYF. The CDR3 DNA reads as TGTGCCAGCAGCCTAGAAGCGGGGGGCCTAACAGCCTACGAGCAGTACTTC.

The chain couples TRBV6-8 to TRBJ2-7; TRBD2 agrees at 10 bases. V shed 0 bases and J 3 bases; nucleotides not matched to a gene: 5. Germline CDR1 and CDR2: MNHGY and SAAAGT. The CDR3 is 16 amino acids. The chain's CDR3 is CASSYSGSGGGYEQYF. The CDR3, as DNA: TGTGCCAGCAGTTACTCAGGAAGCGGGGGGGGCTACGAGCAGTACTTC.

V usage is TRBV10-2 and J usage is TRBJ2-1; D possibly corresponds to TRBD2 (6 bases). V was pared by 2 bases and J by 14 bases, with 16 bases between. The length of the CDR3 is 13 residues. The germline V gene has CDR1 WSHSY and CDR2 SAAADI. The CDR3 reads CASSETSRAWEFF. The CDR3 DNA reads TGCGCCAGCAGTGAGACTAGCCGGGCTTGGGAGTTCTTC.